This TCR beta chain was sequenced for a study of T cell responses to AZD1222 COVID-19 vaccine. Sequenced by immunoSEQ multiplex PCR; TCRdb stores in-frame clones only, minus some. There are 100,000 to 150,000 clones in the sample; 80% to 90% occur only once, and approximately 26% lies in the top ten. Germline CDR1 and CDR2: MNHEY and SVGAGI. This CDR3 comprises 15 residues. J lost 4 bases, V lost 0 bases, and 4 bases had no gene match. Researchers grouped second doses given at about 4 or about 12 weeks into one pool. Findings of the study overall: White British people made up most donors, females outnumbered males, and clonal diversity was possibly underestimated.

As for this clone: The antigen remains unidentified.

V gene TRBV6-5 combines with J gene TRBJ2-7; 9 nucleotides match TRBD1. This material consisted of peripheral blood, taken 28 days after the second AZD1222 dose. This receptor was identified in an adult who received the AZD1222 COVID-19 vaccine. DNA of the CDR3: TGTGCCAGCAGTTACTCTCACAGGGGGCTGTACGAGCAGTACTTC. It specifies CASSYSHRGLYEQYF.